The 6 T cell receptor beta chains presented below share a single source sample, sequenced in a study of blood T cell repertoires in COVID-19. Repertoires were generated with immunoSEQ multiplex PCR, while TCRdb's copy carries only in-frame clones and drops some. The table records 300,000 or so clones, around 87% of them present only once. Sequenced material: peripheral blood. These receptors were obtained from a woman in her fifties or sixties who had recovered from COVID-19.

The chain has TRBV7-2 and TRBJ2-1, with TRBD2 matching over 10 bases. Trimming cost V 5 bases and J 5 bases; bases outside gene matches: 6. The CDR3 is made up of 15 amino acids. Germline CDR1 is SGHTA and CDR2 is FQGNSA. The CDR3 region is CASSATSGLNNEQFF. The CDR3 region has the DNA TGTGCCAGCAGCGCGACTAGCGGGCTAAACAATGAGCAGTTCTTC.

This chain links TRBV5-4 with TRBJ2-5; D may be TRBD1 (5 bases). CDR3 length: 13 residues. The germline CDR1 and CDR2 sequences are SGHNT and YYREEE (reference sequence). V was pared by 1 base and J by 2 bases, with 6 bases between. CDR3 in amino acids: CASSLRQQETQYF. Written as DNA, the CDR3 is TGTGCCAGCAGCTTGCGACAGCAAGAGACCCAGTACTTC.

The chain combines TRBV11-2 with TRBJ2-4; a possible D gene is TRBD2 (5 bases). The V gene lost 3 bases and the J gene lost 0 bases, with 6 bases spanning the gap. CDR1 and CDR2 (germline): SGHAT, FQNNGV. There are 14 residues in the CDR3. The CDR3 loop reads CASSFGIAKNIQYF. The CDR3 region has the DNA TGTGCCAGCAGCTTCGGGATAGCCAAAAACATTCAGTACTTC.

The chain links TRBV5-1 to TRBJ2-7; D gene uncertain. The CDR3 is 16 amino acids. The germline CDR1 and CDR2 sequences are SGHRS and YFSETQ. V lost 0 bases and J 0 bases, leaving 13 bases between the germline ends. The CDR3 DNA reads as TGCGCCAGCAGCTTGGCTGGCGGCCTGAGCTCCTACGAGCAGTACTTC. Its protein product is CASSLAGGLSSYEQYF.

The chain employs TRBV7-9 and TRBJ2-7; tentative D call: TRBD1 (6 bases). V lost 1 base and J 0 bases, leaving 10 bases between the germline ends. The germline CDR1 and CDR2 sequences are SEHNR and FQNEAQ (reference sequence). CDR3 length: 15 amino acids. The CDR3 here is CASSLEGVTSYEQYF. CDR3 nucleotides: TGTGCCAGCAGCTTAGAGGGGGTTACCTCCTACGAGCAGTACTTC.

The CDR3 nucleotides read TGTGCCAGCAGGAAAGGGGGCCACAACGAGCAGTACTTC. It is translated as CASRKGGHNEQYF. The gene calls are TRBV6-5 and TRBJ2-7, with 7 nucleotides matching TRBD1. The germline CDR1 and CDR2 sequences are MNHEY and SVGAGI. The CDR3 sequence is 13 residues long. The trim removed 6 bases at V and 5 bases at J, leaving 7 bases unmatched.